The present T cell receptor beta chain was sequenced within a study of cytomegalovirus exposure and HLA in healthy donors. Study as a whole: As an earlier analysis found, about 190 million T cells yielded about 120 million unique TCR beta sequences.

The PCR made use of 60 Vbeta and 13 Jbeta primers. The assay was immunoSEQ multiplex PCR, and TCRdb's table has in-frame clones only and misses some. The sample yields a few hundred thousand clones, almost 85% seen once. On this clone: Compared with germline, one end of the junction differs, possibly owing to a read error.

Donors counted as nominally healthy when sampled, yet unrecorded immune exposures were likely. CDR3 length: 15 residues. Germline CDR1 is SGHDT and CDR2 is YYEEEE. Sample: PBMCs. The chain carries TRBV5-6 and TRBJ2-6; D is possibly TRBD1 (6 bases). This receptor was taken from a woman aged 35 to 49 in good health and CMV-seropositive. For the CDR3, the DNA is TGTGCCAGCAGCTTTTGGGCTCTGGGGGCCAACGGCCTGACTTTC. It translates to CASSFWALGANGLTF.